The source of this T cell receptor beta chain is a study of blood T cell repertoires in COVID-19. About the study: COVID-19 samples, acute and convalescent, were from the United States, Italy and Spain. The analysed material was cDNA or gDNA that came from T cells, B-cell-depleted T cells, or PBMCs.

The ends lost 4 bases at V and 4 bases at J; junction bases unmatched: 7. This CDR3 is built from 16 residues. Germline V gives CDR1 SGHAT, CDR2 FQNNGV. As handled by the study authors: Amplification with reference gene primers provided the estimates of nucleated cell counts. Repertoires were generated with immunoSEQ multiplex PCR, while TCRdb's copy carries only in-frame clones and drops some. The V and J calls and the clone size are those of that table, but D and trimming were determined from the DNA. This sample carries about 59,000 clones, around 80% of them seen once, and the ten largest clones take 3% to 3.5%.

This clonotype originated in a man aged 55 to 70 with acute or convalescent COVID-19. The J gene is TRBJ2-1, the V gene TRBV11-2, with 10 bases matching TRBD2. The material sequenced was peripheral blood. CDR3 loop: CASSSLAGGPYNEQFF. CDR3 DNA: TGTGCCAGCAGCTCGTTAGCGGGAGGTCCTTACAATGAGCAGTTCTTC.